This record concerns one T cell receptor beta chain sequence. Participant ages covered about 18 to 95 years across 20 to 25 US areas. In the authors' methods: Amplifying reference gene primers gave estimates of nucleated cell counts. TCRdb's copy holds only in-frame clones and misses some; the assay was immunoSEQ multiplex PCR. That table is the source of V, J and clone size, and D and trimming were worked out from the DNA. The data show roughly 180,000 clones, about 85% seen once. CDR3 length: 14 amino acids. V lost 1 base, J lost 8 bases, and 14 bases lay in between. CDR1 is KGHSH and CDR2 is LQKENI in the germline V gene. The data originate from a study of blood T cell repertoires in COVID-19. At the level of the study: Spain, Italy and the United States supplied samples that represented acute and convalescent COVID-19. T cells, B-cell-depleted T cells, or PBMCs supplied cDNA or gDNA.

The rearrangement joins TRBV18 to TRBJ1-1; weak D call: TRBD1 (6 bases). This clonotype was obtained from a woman in her thirties or forties with acute COVID-19. The sequencing sample was made of PBMCs or T cells enriched from blood (not recorded which). The CDR3 DNA sequence: TGTGCCAGCTCACCACTCATTTCGACAGGAGAAGCTTTCTTT. Translation: CASSPLISTGEAFF.